Following are 26 T cell receptor beta chains from one sample sequenced in a study of graft-versus-host responses after intestinal transplantation. Their target antigens are unknown. Measured with immunoSEQ multiplex PCR; TCRdb has only the in-frame clones, and not every one. Of under 95,000 clones listed, around 83% were seen once; the top ten hold roughly 0.83%. Source: unstimulated CD4+ T cells sorted from spleen or lymph node cells, taken before intestinal transplant. The receptors stem from a human donor who received an intestinal transplant.

V gene TRBV6-5 combines with J gene TRBJ1-1; weak D call: TRBD1 (6 bases). This CDR3 is built from 12 residues. The V end was cut by 5 bases, the J end by 3 bases, with 7 bases between. Germline CDR1 reads MNHEY; CDR2 reads SVGAGI. CDR3 in DNA: TGTGCCAGCAGTAACAGGGACACTGAAGCTTTCTTT. The encoded protein is CASSNRDTEAFF.

The rearrangement joins TRBV5-4 to TRBJ1-2, with 9 bases matching TRBD1. V lost 1 base, J lost 3 bases, and 1 base stayed unmatched. Germline V gives CDR1 SGHNT, CDR2 YYREEE (reference sequence). The CDR3 has 14 residues. CDR3 bases: TGTGCCAGCAGCTTGACAGGGGGCTACTATGGCTACACCTTC. It is translated as CASSLTGGYYGYTF.

The gene calls are TRBV6-1 and TRBJ1-3; tentatively, D is TRBD1 (6 bases). The germline V and J ends were trimmed by 1 base and 7 bases, with 14 bases remaining between them. CDR3 length: 15 residues. Germline V gene data show CDR1 as MNHNS and CDR2 as SASEGT. The CDR3 DNA reads as TGTGCCAGCAGTGAAGGGGGCTTCCAGGGGAACACCATATATTTT. Amino acid sequence: CASSEGGFQGNTIYF.

V usage is TRBV5-6 and J usage is TRBJ2-2, with D maybe TRBD2 (6 bases). The ends were cut back, 2 bases at V and 6 bases at J, with 14 bases in the middle. Germline V gene sequence: CDR1 SGHDT, CDR2 YYEEEE. CDR3 length equals 15 residues. The DNA for the CDR3 is TGTGCCAGCAGCTTCAGACTAGGATGGTCCGGGGAGCTGTTTTTT. This sequence encodes CASSFRLGWSGELFF.

The chain has TRBV6-5 and TRBJ2-1; TRBD1 matches at 10 bases. The length of the CDR3 is 15 residues. Unmatched junction bases numbered 12, after V lost 6 bases and J lost 10 bases. Germline V gene lookup returns CDR1 MNHEY and CDR2 SVGAGI. CDR3 amino acids: CASSYTGQGPWEQFF. CDR3 coding DNA: TGTGCCAGCAGCTATACGGGACAGGGGCCTTGGGAGCAGTTCTTC.

This clone occurred a few times. The V and J genes are TRBV10-3 and TRBJ1-2; 8 bases match TRBD1. V lost 7 bases to trimming and J lost 4 bases; unmatched junction nucleotides: 5. Per germline, CDR1 ENHRY and CDR2 SYGVKD. The CDR3 is 13 amino acids. CDR3 loop: CAITPDRGYGYTF. The CDR3 DNA reads TGTGCCATCACGCCTGACAGGGGCTATGGCTACACCTTC.

This clone has just a few counts. The genes are TRBV15 and TRBJ1-5; 12 bases agree with TRBD1. Germline assignment: CDR1 LNHNV and CDR2 YYDKDF (reference sequence). V lost 5 bases to trimming and J lost 6 bases; unmatched junction nucleotides: 14. The CDR3 loop spans 18 amino acids. The chain's CDR3 is CATSGRPGQGARAQPQHF. DNA of the CDR3: TGTGCCACCAGCGGACGACCGGGACAGGGGGCGCGTGCTCAGCCCCAGCATTTT.

The V and J genes are TRBV2 and TRBJ1-3; D is uncertain. CDR1 is SNHLY, CDR2 FYNNEI, per germline. The CDR3 runs to 14 residues. V lost 4 bases and J 3 bases, leaving 10 bases between the germline ends. The CDR3 here is CASSGLGSGNTIYF. Here the CDR3 DNA reads TGTGCCAGCAGTGGTTTGGGCAGTGGAAACACCATATATTTT. The variable domain in full, completed from reference TRBV2 and TRBJ1-3, reads EPEVTQTPSHQVTQMGQEVILRCVPISNHLYFYWYRQILGQKVEFLVSFYNNEISEKSEIFDDQFSVERPDGSNFTLKIRSTKLEDSAMYFCASSGLGSGNTIYFGEGSWLTVV.

The J gene is TRBJ1-3, the V gene TRBV10-3; the D is unclear. The CDR3 runs 13 residues. V was clipped by 7 bases and J by 0 bases, with 7 bases between them. CDR1 and CDR2 (germline): ENHRY, SYGVKD. CDR3 loop: CAIKRDSGNTIYF. The CDR3 coding sequence is TGTGCCATCAAGCGGGACTCTGGAAACACCATATATTTT.

V gene TRBV7-2 combines with J gene TRBJ2-3; 7 bases fit TRBD2. V lost 1 base to trimming and J lost 4 bases; unmatched junction nucleotides: 5. Germline V gene sequence: CDR1 SGHTA, CDR2 FQGNSA. This CDR3 spans 15 amino acids. CDR3 DNA: TGTGCCAGCAGCTTAGGGGCGGGAGCGGCAGATACGCAGTATTTT. Translation: CASSLGAGAADTQYF.

This sequence joins TRBV9 and TRBJ2-5, with TRBD1 identical over 12 bases. The germline CDR1 and CDR2 sequences are SGDLS and YYNGEE. The CDR3 loop spans 16 amino acids. The V gene end was trimmed by 0 bases and the J gene end by 5 bases; junction bases not matched to a gene: 5. In nucleotides, the CDR3 is TGTGCCAGCAGCGTAGAAGGGGGGACAGGGGGCGAGACCCAGTACTTC. It yields the protein CASSVEGGTGGETQYF.

The rearrangement uses TRBV9 and TRBJ2-3; 8 bases are a match to TRBD2. Germline lookup yields CDR1 SGDLS and CDR2 YYNGEE. With V trimmed by 4 bases and J by 2 bases, 15 bases remained unmatched. The CDR3 is 18 amino acids. As DNA, the CDR3 is TGTGCCAGCAGCTTAACCTTGGGGCGGGGGGATTTCACAGATACGCAGTATTTT. This sequence encodes CASSLTLGRGDFTDTQYF.

This chain links TRBV5-1 with TRBJ2-1; 8 positions agree with TRBD2. The CDR3 is made up of 15 amino acids. The J segment lost 5 bases and the V segment lost 0 bases, leaving 4 bases of the junction unmatched. Germline CDR1 reads SGHRS; CDR2 reads YFSETQ. The CDR3 DNA reads TGCGCCAGCAGCTTGGTCCGGGGGGGCGACAATGAGCAGTTCTTC. This encodes CASSLVRGGDNEQFF. Drawing the rest from reference TRBV5-1 and TRBJ2-1, the complete variable domain is KAGVTQTPRYLIKTRGQQVTLSCSPISGHRSVSWYQQTPGQGLQFLFEYFSETQRNKGNFPGRFSGRQFSNSRSEMNVSTLELGDSALYLCASSLVRGGDNEQFFGPGTRLTVL.

The V and J genes are TRBV28 and TRBJ1-2; TRBD1 aligns across 8 bases. This CDR3 is 16 amino acids long. V lost 1 base and J lost 4; bases outside the gene matches: 8. Germline-derived CDR1 and CDR2 are MDHEN and SYDVKM. The CDR3 DNA sequence: TGTGCCAGCAGTTTATTTCCAGGGGGCCTTGGCTATGGCTACACCTTC. This codes for CASSLFPGGLGYGYTF.

The V gene is TRBV7-8, the J gene TRBJ1-5; 7 nucleotides align to TRBD1. Unmatched junction bases numbered 2, after V lost 4 bases and J lost 5 bases. Germline CDR1 SGHVS, CDR2 FQNEAQ. The CDR3 runs to 13 residues. The CDR3 nucleotides read TGTGCCAGCAGCTCCGACAGGGATCAGCCCCAGCATTTT. It translates to CASSSDRDQPQHF.

The chain joins TRBV28 to TRBJ1-5; perhaps TRBD1 as D (5 bases). The CDR3 runs 14 residues. Trimming took off 10 bases at V and 5 bases at J, with 18 bases between the two ends. CDR1 and CDR2 from the germline V gene are MDHEN and SYDVKM. The CDR3 coding sequence is TGTGCCACCCTAACGGCAGGGATACATCAGCCCCAGCATTTT. This gives the protein CATLTAGIHQPQHF.

The CDR3 reads CASATGTNYNEQFF. The CDR3 DNA is TGTGCCAGCGCCACCGGGACAAATTACAATGAGCAGTTCTTC. V gene TRBV7-9 combines with J gene TRBJ2-1; D may be TRBD1 (6 bases). The CDR3 sequence is 14 residues long. In germline, CDR1 is SEHNR, CDR2 FQNEAQ (reference sequence). V lost 8 bases to trimming and J lost 4 bases, with 15 bases between them.

This clone was counted once. The chain links TRBV6-4 to TRBJ2-4; a possible D gene is TRBD2 (5 bases). V was clipped by 1 base and J by 14 bases, with 15 bases between them. The CDR3 runs 13 residues. Germline CDR1 is MRHNA and CDR2 is SNTAGT. In DNA form, the CDR3 reads TGTGCCAGCAGTGACTGGAGTGGAGCGGCGAAGTACTTC. This gives the protein CASSDWSGAAKYF.

The chain is built from TRBV7-9 and TRBJ2-1; tentatively, D is TRBD2 (6 bases). The CDR3 is 12 residues long. Germline-derived CDR1 and CDR2 are SEHNR and FQNEAQ (reference sequence). Trimming left V 3 bases short and J 8 bases short, with 8 bases between. The CDR3 region is CASSFRRDEQFF. DNA of the CDR3: TGTGCCAGCAGCTTCAGGAGGGATGAGCAGTTCTTC. The whole variable domain, filled in from reference TRBV7-9 and TRBJ2-1, reads DTGVSQNPRHKITKRGQNVTFRCDPISEHNRLYWYRQTLGQGPEFLTYFQNEAQLEKSRLLSDRFSAERPKGSFSTLEIQRTEQGDSAMYLCASSFRRDEQFFGPGTRLTVL.

The CDR3: CASSLNAGDTQYF. In DNA form, the CDR3 reads TGTGCCAGCAGCTTAAATGCGGGAGATACGCAGTATTTT. V gene TRBV7-3 combines with J gene TRBJ2-3; a weak D match, TRBD2 (5 bases). The length of the CDR3 is 13 residues. The germline V gene encodes CDR1 SGHTA and CDR2 FQGTGA. The V and J ends lost 1 base and 5 bases respectively, with 7 bases between them.

The chain recombines TRBV5-1 with TRBJ2-2, with a possible D match to TRBD2 (5 bases). CDR1 and CDR2 from the germline V gene are SGHRS and YFSETQ. Trimming took off 0 bases at V and 2 bases at J, with 8 bases between the two ends. The CDR3 spans 15 residues. The CDR3 DNA is TGCGCCAGCAGCTTGGCCGGACTTAACACCGGGGAGCTGTTTTTT. It encodes CASSLAGLNTGELFF.

This chain links TRBV5-4 with TRBJ2-7, with D possibly matching TRBD1 (5 bases). V was trimmed by 3 bases and J by 0 bases, leaving 7 bases between them. The V gene's germline CDR1 is SGHNT and CDR2 YYREEE (reference sequence). The CDR3 contains 13 residues. The CDR3 coding sequence is TGTGCCAGCAGCTCTGACAGCTCCTACGAGCAGTACTTC. This gives the protein CASSSDSSYEQYF.

The chain uses TRBV10-3 and TRBJ2-7; possibly TRBD2 for D (6 bases). The CDR3 covers 15 residues. The germline V gene has CDR1 ENHRY and CDR2 SYGVKD. V gave up 0 bases and J gave up 0 bases, with 9 bases separating them. The CDR3 nucleotides are TGTGCCATCAGTGAGTCTTGGGACTCCTCCTACGAGCAGTACTTC. It translates to CAISESWDSSYEQYF.

The chain couples TRBV9 to TRBJ1-6; D uncertain. Germline V CDR1 and CDR2: SGDLS, YYNGEE. V lost 0 bases and J 0 bases, leaving 10 bases between the germline ends. The CDR3 covers 17 residues. The CDR3 here is CASSVDRDSSYNSPLHF. The CDR3 DNA is TGTGCCAGCAGCGTAGATCGAGACTCCTCCTATAATTCACCCCTCCACTTT.

The V gene is TRBV28, the J gene TRBJ1-3; possible D gene TRBD1, 6 bases. Germline loops: CDR1 MDHEN, CDR2 SYDVKM. The CDR3 loop spans 17 amino acids. Trimming removed 5 bases from V and 3 bases from J, with 20 bases in between. The CDR3 coding sequence is TGTGCCAGCAGTCCCGCGGGGGCGTTGGGCGGTGGAAACACCATATATTTT. The encoded protein is CASSPAGALGGGNTIYF.

The chain couples TRBV10-1 to TRBJ2-1, with 8 bases identical to TRBD1. The CDR3 totals 16 residues. Trimming removed 6 bases from V and 4 bases from J; junction bases left unmatched: 11. In germline, CDR1 is WNHNN, CDR2 SYGVQD (reference sequence). The CDR3 DNA is TGCGCCAGCAGCCCCCGAGGACAGGGTTCTTACAATGAGCAGTTCTTC. Translating it yields CASSPRGQGSYNEQFF.